This T cell receptor (beta chain) emerged from a study of cytomegalovirus exposure and HLA in healthy donors. Study observations and caveats: Most CMV-associated TCR beta chains were later found to appear HLA-restricted.

On this clone: What it recognizes is unknown.

Germline lookup yields CDR1 SGHNT and CDR2 YYREEE (reference sequence). This CDR3 is built from 16 residues. V was pared by 0 bases and J by 0 bases, with 1 base of the junction left unmatched. The study ran its PCR with 60 Vbeta and 13 Jbeta primers. The assay was immunoSEQ multiplex PCR, and TCRdb's table has in-frame clones only and misses some. The sample has some 190,000 clones, about four fifths seen once. The sample was PBMCs. This receptor was identified in a man aged 25-45 years in good health and CMV-seropositive. The rearrangement joins TRBV5-4 to TRBJ2-2; 8 nucleotides agree with TRBD1. CDR3: CASSLVGQANTGELFF. The CDR3 DNA follows: TGTGCCAGCAGCTTGGTGGGACAGGCGAACACCGGGGAGCTGTTTTTT.